Following are 15 T cell receptor beta chains from one sample sequenced in a study of neurological immune-mediated disorders (dated by TCRdb to the late 2010s). Libraries were made using 5' RACE. The listed sequencing device is Illumina HiSeq 2500. TCRdb took the public reads, trimmed them with fastp at Q25, ran MiXCR for clone calling and kept in-frame beta chains. Every distinct CDR3 protein forms one entry, paired with its most common genes and DNA. The sample table holds approximately 48,000 distinct CDR3 sequences, of which 10% were seen once. The ten largest clonotypes hold about 5% of the sample. Sequencing input: PBMCs. The receptors derive from a man aged 65 to 85 with HTLV-1-associated myelopathy (HAM/TSP).

This clonotype was found many times. The rearrangement joins TRBV20-1 to TRBJ2-1; D could derive from TRBD1 or TRBD2 (6 bases each). V was pared by 1 base and J by 5 bases, with 12 bases between. CDR3 length: 14 amino acids. The germline gives CDR1 DFQATT, CDR2 SNEGSKA (reference sequence). CDR3 DNA: TGCAGTGCTAGAGCTGTAAGGGGGGACAATGAGCAGTTCTTC. Translated: CSARAVRGDNEQFF.

This clonotype was seen repeatedly, ten times or more. This rearrangement joins TRBV28 to TRBJ2-1; TRBD2 matches 13 bases. CDR3 length: 15 residues. Per the germline V gene, CDR1 is MDHEN and CDR2 is SYDVKM. Losses at the gene ends were 5 bases for V and 7 bases for J; bases not matched to a gene: 5. The CDR3 bases are TGTGCCAGCAGTCGACTAGCGGGAGGTAGGAATGAGCAGTTCTTC. It specifies CASSRLAGGRNEQFF.

This clonotype was observed at least ten times. The chain has TRBV12-3 or TRBV12-4 and TRBJ2-6; possible D gene TRBD2, 5 bases. The CDR3 sequence is 15 residues long. V lost 5 bases to trimming and J lost 4 bases, with 12 bases between them. The CDR3 DNA reads as TGTGCCAGCAGTCCCTCGGGAAGGGGGGCCAACGTCCTGACTTTC. Its protein product is CASSPSGRGANVLTF.

The chain recombines TRBV7-3 with TRBJ1-5, with 9 bases identical to TRBD1. Germline trimming cut 5 bases from V and 7 bases from J; bases unmatched to any gene: 3. Germline assignment: CDR1 SGHTA and CDR2 FQGTGA. The CDR3 is 13 residues long. DNA for the CDR3: TGTGCCAGCAGCATGGACAGGGGCCAGCCCCAGCATTTT. It specifies CASSMDRGQPQHF. The full variable domain, completed using reference TRBV7-3 and TRBJ1-5, is GAGVSQTPSNKVTEKGKYVELRCDPISGHTALYWYRQSLGQGPEFLIYFQGTGAADDSGLPNDRFFAVRPEGSVSTLKIQRTERGDSAVYLCASSMDRGQPQHFGDGTRLSIL.

This clonotype was observed many times. The chain joins TRBV11-2 to TRBJ2-3; D is undetermined. Germline assignment: CDR1 SGHAT and CDR2 FQNNGV. This CDR3 has 14 residues. Trimming shortened V by 0 bases and J by 4 bases, and 8 bases separated the two germline ends. The CDR3 DNA reads TGTGCCAGCAGCTTAGAGCCAGAATCAGATACGCAGTATTTT. It codes for CASSLEPESDTQYF.

This clonotype was observed many times. J is TRBJ1-1 and V is TRBV6-5; D ambiguous. Germline V gene lookup returns CDR1 MNHEY and CDR2 SVGAGI. Trimming cost V 0 bases and J 1 base, with 6 bases left between them. The CDR3 runs 14 residues. CDR3 sequence: CASSYSRGNTEAFF. CDR3 nucleotide sequence: TGTGCCAGCAGTTACTCGCGGGGGAACACTGAAGCTTTCTTT.

This clonotype was seen repeatedly, ten times or more. This sequence joins TRBV14 and TRBJ2-6; possible D gene TRBD1, 6 bases. V lost 1 base to trimming and J lost 2 bases, with 9 bases between them. CDR3 length: 16 residues. CDR1 and CDR2 from the germline V gene are SGHDN and FVKESK. CDR3 amino acids: CASSQVGGAGANVLTF. CDR3 DNA: TGTGCCAGCAGCCAAGTTGGGGGCGCTGGGGCCAACGTCCTGACTTTC.

Regarding this clonotype: One end of the junction is discordant with germline, which a read error may explain. The V gene is TRBV5-1, the J gene TRBJ2-5; 7 bases match TRBD1. CDR1 is SGHRS and CDR2 is YFSETQ in the germline V gene. The CDR3 contains 14 residues. CDR3 in amino acids: CASSVGQNQDTQYF. CDR3 DNA sequence: TGTGCCAGCAGCGTGGGACAGAACCAAGATACCCAGTACTTC.

This clonotype was recorded at least ten times. This chain uses TRBV7-2 with TRBJ1-4, with 7 bases fitting TRBD1. The germline CDR1 and CDR2 sequences are SGHTA and FQGNSA. The CDR3 totals 15 residues. V lost 1 base, J lost 5 bases, and 4 bases stayed unmatched. The CDR3 DNA reads as TGTGCCAGCAGCTTAGGTGGGACAGAGAATGAAAAACTGTTTTTT. Translating gives CASSLGGTENEKLFF.

The sample holds many counts of this clonotype. This sequence joins TRBV5-1 and TRBJ2-7, with D tentatively TRBD1 or TRBD2 (5 bases each). This CDR3 has 16 residues. Per the germline V gene, CDR1 is SGHRS and CDR2 is YFSETQ. Trimming took 4 bases from V and 6 from J, leaving 23 bases between them. The CDR3 loop reads CASSPLGVALRIEQYF. In DNA, the CDR3 is TGCGCCAGCAGCCCCCTGGGGGTGGCGCTCCGCATCGAGCAGTACTTC. Based on the CDR3 plus reference TRBV5-1 and TRBJ2-7, the full variable domain is KAGVTQTPRYLIKTRGQQVTLSCSPISGHRSVSWYQQTPGQGLQFLFEYFSETQRNKGNFPGRFSGRQFSNSRSEMNVSTLELGDSALYLCASSPLGVALRIEQYFGPGTRLTVT.

This clonotype was detected ten times or more. The CDR3 nucleotides are TGCGCCAGCAGCTTGCTCGGATCCGGGACAGGGTTCGGCTACACCTTC. It encodes CASSLLGSGTGFGYTF. J is TRBJ1-2 and V is TRBV5-1, with TRBD1 matching 9 bases. There are 16 residues in the CDR3. With 1 base clipped from V and 8 bases from J, the junction kept 12 bases outside the gene matches. The germline V gene has CDR1 SGHRS and CDR2 YFSETQ.

This clonotype was seen ten or more times. The V call is TRBV27, the J call TRBJ1-4; D ambiguous. Germline CDR1 MNHEY, CDR2 SMNVEV (reference sequence). This CDR3 comprises 14 residues. V lost 6 bases to trimming and J lost 7 bases, with 15 bases between them. The CDR3 DNA sequence: TGTGCCAGCAGCCGAGGGCCGTTTTTTGAAAAACTGTTTTTT. Translation: CASSRGPFFEKLFF.

There are many counts of this clonotype. The gene calls are TRBV5-1 and TRBJ2-6; D gene ambiguous. Germline-derived CDR1 and CDR2 are SGHRS and YFSETQ. There are 14 residues in the CDR3. Deletions cut 5 bases from V and 4 bases from J, with 10 bases between. The CDR3, as DNA: TGCGCCAGCAGACCAACGGCCGGGGCCAACGTCCTGACTTTC. Its protein product is CASRPTAGANVLTF.

This clonotype was picked up many times. DNA for the CDR3: TGCGCCAGCAGCCAAGATTGGGGGACAGGACTCGAGCAGTACTTC. Amino acids: CASSQDWGTGLEQYF. The gene calls are TRBV4-3 and TRBJ2-7; 8 bases fit TRBD1. V gave up 0 bases and J gave up 6 bases; unmatched junction bases: 7. Germline V gene data show CDR1 as LGHNA and CDR2 as YSLEER. The CDR3 is 15 amino acids.

This clonotype was observed many times. The chain joins TRBV3-1 to TRBJ2-3, with D possibly being TRBD2 (6 bases). CDR3 size: 15 residues. Trimming took off 4 bases at V and 4 bases at J, with 15 bases between the two ends. CDR1 is LGHDT, CDR2 YNNKEL, per germline (reference sequence). This CDR3 is CASSLIGTGADTQYF. The CDR3, as DNA: TGTGCCAGCAGCCTTATTGGGACTGGGGCAGATACGCAGTATTTT.